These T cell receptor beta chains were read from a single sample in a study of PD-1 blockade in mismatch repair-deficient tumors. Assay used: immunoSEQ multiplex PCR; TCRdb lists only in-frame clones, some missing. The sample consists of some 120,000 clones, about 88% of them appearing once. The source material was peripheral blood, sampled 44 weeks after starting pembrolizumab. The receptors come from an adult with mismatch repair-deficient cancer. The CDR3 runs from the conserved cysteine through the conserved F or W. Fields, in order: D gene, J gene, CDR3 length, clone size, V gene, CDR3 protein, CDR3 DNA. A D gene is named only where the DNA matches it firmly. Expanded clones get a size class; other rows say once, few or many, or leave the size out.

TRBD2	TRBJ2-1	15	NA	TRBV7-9	CASSPGLAGYNEQFF	TGTGCCAGCAGCCCCGGACTAGCGGGATACAATGAGCAGTTCTTC
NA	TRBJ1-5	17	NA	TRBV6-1	CASSEAYMDYSNQPQHF	TGTGCCAGCAGTGAAGCGTATATGGACTATAGCAATCAGCCCCAGCATTTT
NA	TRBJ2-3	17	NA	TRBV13	CASSLGEWGTSTDTQYF	TGTGCCAGCAGCTTAGGAGAGTGGGGGACTAGCACAGATACGCAGTATTTT
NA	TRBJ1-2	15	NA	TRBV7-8	CASSLAGGGSRGYTF	TGTGCCAGCAGCTTAGCGGGTGGGGGCAGTCGTGGCTACACCTTC
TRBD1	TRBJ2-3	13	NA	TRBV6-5	CASRQGGTDTQYF	TGTGCCAGCCGACAGGGTGGGACAGATACGCAGTATTTT
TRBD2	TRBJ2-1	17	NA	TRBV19	CASSLPGGRAPNNEQFF	TGTGCCAGTAGTCTCCCTGGCGGGAGGGCCCCTAACAATGAGCAGTTCTTC
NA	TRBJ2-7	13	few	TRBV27	CASSFGQNYEQYF	TGTGCCAGCAGTTTTGGACAGAACTACGAGCAGTACTTC
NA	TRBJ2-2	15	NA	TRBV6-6	CASSYAGARTGELFF	TGTGCCAGCAGTTACGCTGGGGCCAGGACCGGGGAGCTGTTTTTT
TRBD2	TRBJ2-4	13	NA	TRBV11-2	CASSRGTSGRSYF	TGTGCCAGCAGCAGAGGGACTAGCGGGAGATCCTACTTC
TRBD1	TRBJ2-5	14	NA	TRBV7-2	CASSATGVQETQYF	TGTGCCAGCAGCGCGACAGGGGTCCAAGAGACCCAGTACTTC
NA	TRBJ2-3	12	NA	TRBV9	CASSVLDDTQYF	TGTGCCAGCAGCGTACTTGACGATACGCAGTATTTT
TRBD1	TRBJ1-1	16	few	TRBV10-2	CASSESGQGAGTEAFF	TGCGCCAGCAGTGAGTCCGGTCAGGGGGCAGGTACTGAAGCTTTCTTT
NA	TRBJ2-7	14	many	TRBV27	CASSTNRDSYEQYF	TGTGCCAGCAGTACGAACAGGGACTCCTACGAGCAGTACTTC
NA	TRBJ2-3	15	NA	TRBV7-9	CASSLLSSGTDTQYF	TGTGCCAGCAGCTTATTGTCTAGCGGCACAGATACGCAGTATTTT
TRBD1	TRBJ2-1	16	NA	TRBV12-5	CASGLTRTGGINEQFF	TGTGCTAGTGGTTTGACCCGGACAGGGGGCATCAATGAGCAGTTCTTC
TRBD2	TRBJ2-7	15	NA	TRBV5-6	CASSLAAAGAYEQYF	TGTGCCAGCAGCTTGGCCGCAGCGGGGGCCTACGAGCAGTACTTC
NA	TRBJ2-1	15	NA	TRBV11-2	CASSFVGGSYNEQFF	TGTGCCAGCAGCTTTGTAGGGGGCTCCTACAATGAGCAGTTCTTC
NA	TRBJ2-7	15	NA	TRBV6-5	CASSYSSGYPYEQYF	TGTGCCAGCAGTTACTCGTCGGGATACCCCTACGAGCAGTACTTC
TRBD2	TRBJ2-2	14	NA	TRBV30	CAWSRVRGAGELFF	TGTGCCTGGAGTCGAGTGCGGGGGGCCGGGGAGCTGTTTTTT
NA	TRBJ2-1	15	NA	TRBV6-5	CASSFSVRAYNEQFF	TGTGCCAGCAGTTTTTCGGTGAGGGCCTACAATGAGCAGTTCTTC
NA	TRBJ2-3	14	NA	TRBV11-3	CASSSGEVTDTQYF	TGTGCCAGCAGCTCTGGGGAGGTCACAGATACGCAGTATTTT
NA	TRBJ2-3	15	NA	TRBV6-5	CASSYKGLGADTQYF	TGTGCCAGCAGTTACAAGGGCTTGGGGGCAGATACGCAGTATTTT
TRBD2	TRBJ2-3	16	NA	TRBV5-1	CASSFPSGRAIDTQYF	TGCGCCAGCAGCTTCCCTAGCGGGAGGGCCATAGATACGCAGTATTTT
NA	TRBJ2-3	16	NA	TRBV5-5	CASSLRRTSNTDTQYF	TGTGCCAGCAGCTTGAGGAGAACTAGCAACACAGATACGCAGTATTTT
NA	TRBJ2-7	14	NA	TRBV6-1	CASRLTRGAYEQYF	TGTGCCAGCAGACTGACTCGTGGGGCCTACGAGCAGTACTTC
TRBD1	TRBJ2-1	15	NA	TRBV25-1	CASSRVGGLYNEQFF	TGTGCCAGCTCTCGAGTAGGGGGCTTGTACAATGAGCAGTTCTTC
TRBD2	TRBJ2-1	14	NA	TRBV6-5	CASSSREGLNEQFF	TGTGCCAGCAGTTCGCGGGAGGGCCTAAATGAGCAGTTCTTC
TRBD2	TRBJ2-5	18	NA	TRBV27	CASSLSLGTSGFQETQYF	TGTGCCAGCAGTTTGTCTCTTGGGACTAGCGGGTTCCAAGAGACCCAGTACTTC
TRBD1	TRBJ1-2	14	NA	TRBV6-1	CASSAQAGGRGYTF	TGTGCCAGCAGTGCCCAAGCAGGGGGTCGTGGCTACACCTTC
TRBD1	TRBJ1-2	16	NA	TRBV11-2	CASSLVTGGEDYGYTF	TGTGCCAGCAGCTTAGTGACAGGGGGCGAGGACTATGGCTACACCTTC
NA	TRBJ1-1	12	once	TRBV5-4	CASSLEGAEAFF	TGTGCCAGCAGCTTAGAAGGGGCTGAAGCTTTCTTT
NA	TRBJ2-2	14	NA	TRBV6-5	CASSSQGLAGELFF	TGTGCCAGCAGTTCACAGGGCTTAGCCGGGGAGCTGTTTTTT
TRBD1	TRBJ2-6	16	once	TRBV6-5	CASSSTTGAGANVLTF	TGTGCCAGCAGTTCAACGACAGGGGCTGGGGCCAACGTCCTGACTTTC
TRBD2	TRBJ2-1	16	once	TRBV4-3	CASSLNPSGIRNEQFF	TGCGCCAGCAGCCTAAATCCCAGCGGGATACGGAATGAGCAGTTCTTC
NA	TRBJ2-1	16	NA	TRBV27	CATSGVGDSPYNEQFF	TGTGCCACCTCAGGGGTTGGGGATTCCCCCTACAATGAGCAGTTCTTC
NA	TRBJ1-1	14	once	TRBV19	CASSMSGRVTEAFF	TGTGCCAGTAGTATGAGCGGTCGGGTCACTGAAGCTTTCTTT
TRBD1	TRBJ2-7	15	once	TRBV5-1	CASSRGQGVGHEQYF	TGCGCCAGCAGCAGGGGACAGGGGGTAGGCCACGAGCAGTACTTC
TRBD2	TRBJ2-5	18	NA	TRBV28	CASSFKRGRGGQKETQYF	TGTGCCAGCAGTTTTAAGCGGGGGAGGGGGGGGCAGAAAGAGACCCAGTACTTC
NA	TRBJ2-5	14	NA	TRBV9	CASSGSGVKETQYF	TGTGCCAGCAGCGGTTCGGGGGTAAAAGAGACCCAGTACTTC
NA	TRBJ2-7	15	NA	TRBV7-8	CASSLGAGFSYEQYF	TGTGCCAGCAGCTTAGGGGCAGGTTTCTCCTACGAGCAGTACTTC
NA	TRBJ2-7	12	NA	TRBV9	CASSDGDYEQYF	TGTGCCAGCAGCGACGGGGACTACGAGCAGTACTTC
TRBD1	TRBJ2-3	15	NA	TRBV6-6	CASSVQGLAIDTQYF	TGTGCCAGCAGTGTACAGGGGCTCGCGATAGATACGCAGTATTTT
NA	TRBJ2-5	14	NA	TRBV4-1	CASSQETVQETQYF	TGCGCCAGCAGCCAAGAGACGGTCCAAGAGACCCAGTACTTC
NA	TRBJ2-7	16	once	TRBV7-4	CASSPIYIAPSYEQYF	TGTGCCAGCAGCCCCATTTACATCGCTCCCTCCTACGAGCAGTACTTC
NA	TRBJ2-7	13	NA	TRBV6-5	CASSQRTGLGQYF	TGTGCCAGCAGTCAGAGGACGGGACTGGGGCAGTACTTC
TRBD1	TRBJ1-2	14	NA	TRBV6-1	CASSVDRKNYGYTF	TGTGCCAGCAGTGTGGACAGGAAAAACTATGGCTACACCTTC
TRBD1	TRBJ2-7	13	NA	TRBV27	CASSRDRVHEQYF	TGTGCCAGCAGCCGGGACAGGGTCCACGAGCAGTACTTC
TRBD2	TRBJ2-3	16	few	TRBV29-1	CSVPSLAGAGSGTQYF	TGCAGCGTGCCGTCCTTAGCGGGAGCGGGGTCTGGTACGCAGTATTTT
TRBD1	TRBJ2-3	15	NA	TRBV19	CASSTRTGRIDTQYF	TGTGCCAGTAGTACGAGGACAGGGAGGATCGATACGCAGTATTTT
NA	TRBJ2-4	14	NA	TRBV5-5	CASSSGPRVDIQYF	TGTGCCAGCAGCTCCGGACCGCGAGTGGACATTCAGTACTTC
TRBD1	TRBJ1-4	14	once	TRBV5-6	CASSRTGEREKLFF	TGTGCCAGCAGCCGGACAGGGGAAAGGGAAAAACTGTTTTTT
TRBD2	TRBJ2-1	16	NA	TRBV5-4	CASSLASGLVFNEQFF	TGTGCCAGCAGCTTGGCCTCCGGACTAGTCTTCAATGAGCAGTTCTTC
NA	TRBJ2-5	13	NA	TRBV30	CAWRSLPRGTQYF	TGTGCCTGGAGAAGCTTACCGCGTGGCACCCAGTACTTC
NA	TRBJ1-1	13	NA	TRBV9	CASSVDRDTEAFF	TGTGCCAGCAGCGTAGACAGGGACACTGAAGCTTTCTTT
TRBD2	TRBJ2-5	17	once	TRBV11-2	CASSLGTGTRGFETQYF	TGTGCCAGCAGCTTAGGCACCGGGACTAGGGGATTTGAGACCCAGTACTTC
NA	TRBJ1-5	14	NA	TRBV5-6	CASSLAGYYQPQHF	TGTGCCAGCAGCTTGGCAGGGTATTATCAGCCCCAGCATTTT
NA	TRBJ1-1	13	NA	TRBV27	CASMVRAYTEAFF	TGTGCCAGCATGGTCCGGGCTTATACTGAAGCTTTCTTT
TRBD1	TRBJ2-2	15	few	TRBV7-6	CASSLEGGWPGELFF	TGTGCCAGCAGCTTAGAAGGGGGCTGGCCCGGGGAGCTGTTTTTT
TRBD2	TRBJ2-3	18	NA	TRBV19	CASLLYSFSGSKTDTQYF	TGTGCCAGTCTCCTCTACTCCTTTAGCGGGAGTAAGACAGATACGCAGTATTTT